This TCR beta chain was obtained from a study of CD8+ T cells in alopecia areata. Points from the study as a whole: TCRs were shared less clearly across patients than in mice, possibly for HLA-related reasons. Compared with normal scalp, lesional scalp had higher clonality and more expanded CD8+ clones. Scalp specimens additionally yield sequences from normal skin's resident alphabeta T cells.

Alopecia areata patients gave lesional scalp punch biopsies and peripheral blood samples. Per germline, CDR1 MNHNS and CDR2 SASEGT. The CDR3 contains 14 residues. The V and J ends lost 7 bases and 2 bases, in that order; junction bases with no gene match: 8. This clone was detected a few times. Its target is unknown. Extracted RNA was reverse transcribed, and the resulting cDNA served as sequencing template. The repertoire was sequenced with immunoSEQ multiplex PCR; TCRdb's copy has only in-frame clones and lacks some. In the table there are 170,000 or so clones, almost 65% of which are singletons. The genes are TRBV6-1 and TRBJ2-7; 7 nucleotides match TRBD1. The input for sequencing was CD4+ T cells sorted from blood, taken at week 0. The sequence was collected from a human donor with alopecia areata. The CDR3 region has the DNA TGTGCCAGCACCCCAAGGACAGGCGCCTACGAGCAGTACTTC. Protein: CASTPRTGAYEQYF.